This T cell receptor beta chain derives from a study of blood T cells in healthy people across ages. This clonotype was found a few times. Its antigen remains unidentified. Germline V gene data show CDR1 as MGHRA and CDR2 as YSYEKL. V was trimmed by 4 bases and J by 0 bases, leaving 12 bases between them. The CDR3 has 15 amino acids. Using a J-beta primer mix together with a sample-barcoded 5' primer, a second PCR was run for roughly 7 to 12 cycles. From the 5' RACE reads, TCRdb called clonotypes with MiXCR, one entry per CDR3 protein. The sample lists fewer than 2,000,000 distinct CDR3 sequences, about two fifths occurring once. Isolation recovered at least 7 million PBMCs from every sample. Findings and limits, study-wide: When set beside aged donors, long-lived donors presented more naive CD4+ cells and higher diversity. When one million T cells were used, diversity estimates were thought to be underestimates. While age rose, TCR beta diversity per million T cells dropped in a roughly linear way.

The sample comprised blood. The chain is built from TRBV4-1 and TRBJ1-2; D ambiguous. The sequence derives from a human donor in good health. This CDR3 is CASSLNSVSNYGYTF. Here the CDR3 DNA reads TGCGCCAGCAGCCTAAACAGCGTTTCTAACTATGGCTACACCTTC.